These 31 T cell receptor beta chains originate from one sample sequenced in a study of human T cells and chemical hapten exposure. The time point: patch test 1, 2 weeks after DPC sensitization. Treatment specified: therapeutic diphenylcyclopropenone sensitization with weekly scalp DPC. TCRdb fed the RACE reads into MiXCR, producing one record per CDR3 protein. The sample records about 57,000 distinct CDR3 sequences, 9.3% being singletons. Sample: whole blood, taken in connection with sensitization to the hapten diphenylcyclopropenone (DPC). The receptors derive from a woman aged 40 to 50 with alopecia areata. Some clones in this sample may be carry-over from other donors' samples.

This clonotype has a count of ten or more. V and J are TRBV9 and TRBJ2-5, with no clear D. The CDR3 covers 12 residues. Between the trimmed V and J ends, which lost 3 bases and 5 bases, there was a span of 8 bases. Per germline, CDR1 SGDLS and CDR2 YYNGEE. CDR3 residues: CASSGQVETQYF. Written as DNA, the CDR3 is TGTGCCAGCAGCGGACAAGTGGAGACCCAGTACTTC.

This clonotype has ten or more counts. The genes are TRBV6-5 and TRBJ2-1; D call uncertain. Trimming stripped 11 bases from V and 0 bases from J, with 8 bases between. The V gene's germline CDR1 is MNHEY and CDR2 SVGAGI. This CDR3 comprises 12 residues. CDR3 protein: CAVRSSYNEQFF. The CDR3 DNA reads TGTGCCGTCCGGAGCTCCTACAATGAGCAGTTCTTC.

There are many counts of this clonotype. This chain connects TRBV7-3 to TRBJ2-6; unclear D gene. The length of the CDR3 is 14 residues. V shed 2 bases and J shed 2 bases, with 4 bases lying between them. Looked up from germline, CDR1 is SGHTA and CDR2 is FQGTGA. The DNA of the CDR3 is TGTGCCAGCAGCTTAGCGGCTGGGGCCAACGTCCTGACTTTC. It yields the protein CASSLAAGANVLTF.

This clonotype occurred many times. This sequence joins TRBV10-3 and TRBJ1-2, with D perhaps matching TRBD1 (6 bases). The CDR3 runs to 14 residues. Germline loops: CDR1 ENHRY, CDR2 SYGVKD. V dropped 8 bases and J dropped 6 bases, with 19 bases sitting between them. The DNA for the CDR3 is TGTGCCATCTCTATGAACTCGGGGGCGGATGGCTACACCTTC. This encodes CAISMNSGADGYTF.

The rearrangement uses TRBV11-1 and TRBJ2-1; 8 nucleotides line up with TRBD1. The CDR3 covers 15 residues. V gave up 4 bases and J gave up 7 bases; unmatched junction bases: 9. Germline CDR1 SGHAT, CDR2 FQDESV (reference sequence). The CDR3 coding sequence is TGTGCCAGCAGCTCAGGGGGCGTGCTCCGAAATGAGCAGTTCTTC. Encoded protein: CASSSGGVLRNEQFF.

This clonotype was counted only a few times. CDR3 coding DNA: TGTGCCAGCAGCCCTATGGGGTACAGAGACCCGAACAATGAGCAGTTCTTC. Its protein product is CASSPMGYRDPNNEQFF. The chain couples TRBV9 to TRBJ2-1; no clear D gene. The CDR3 is 17 amino acids. Looked up from germline, CDR1 is SGDLS and CDR2 is YYNGEE. Trimming pared 4 bases from V and 5 bases from J, leaving 22 bases between.

This clonotype turned up a few times. CDR3 nucleotide sequence: TGTGCCGGTAATGAGCAGTTCTTC. Its translation: CAGNEQFF. The V call is TRBV2, the J call TRBJ2-1; no clear D gene. The CDR3 totals 8 residues. With 11 bases removed from V and 7 bases from J, the gap between germline ends came to 3 bases. In germline, CDR1 is SNHLY, CDR2 FYNNEI.

This clonotype showed up many times. The chain carries TRBV6-2 or TRBV6-3 and TRBJ2-2; no definite D call. Trimming took off 5 bases at V and 1 base at J, with 5 bases between the two ends. Germline V gives CDR1 MNHEY, CDR2 SVGEGT. CDR3 length: 13 residues. CDR3 sequence reads: CASSIKNTGELFF. CDR3 nucleotides: TGTGCCAGCAGTATCAAGAACACCGGGGAGCTGTTTTTT.

This clonotype was detected ten times or more. CDR3 sequence (DNA): TGCGCCAGCACCCGGGGTGGTCCTAGCACAGATACGCAGTATTTT. Translating it yields CASTRGGPSTDTQYF. The V gene is TRBV5-1, the J gene TRBJ2-3; D perhaps matches TRBD2 (5 bases). V dropped 6 bases and J dropped 0 bases, with 14 bases sitting between them. The CDR3 spans 15 residues. Germline V gene lookup returns CDR1 SGHRS and CDR2 YFSETQ.

At least ten counts were recorded for this clonotype. The V call is TRBV11-2, the J call TRBJ2-5; D ambiguous. This CDR3 is built from 13 residues. Trimming shortened V by 4 bases and J by 0 bases, and 6 bases separated the two germline ends. Germline loops: CDR1 SGHAT, CDR2 FQNNGV. This CDR3 reads CASSSSYQETQYF. The CDR3 coding sequence is TGTGCCAGCAGCTCGTCTTACCAAGAGACCCAGTACTTC.

This clonotype showed up many times. This chain connects TRBV28 to TRBJ1-6; 8 positions agree with TRBD1. With V trimmed by 2 bases and J by 7 bases, 4 bases remained unmatched. Germline V gene sequence: CDR1 MDHEN, CDR2 SYDVKM. This CDR3 is built from 15 residues. The CDR3 DNA reads as TGTGCCAGCAGTTTAATTGGACAGGGAAATTCACCCCTCCACTTT. It translates to CASSLIGQGNSPLHF. The full variable domain, completed using reference TRBV28 and TRBJ1-6, is DVKVTQSSRYLVKRTGEKVFLECVQDMDHENMFWYRQDPGLGLRLIYFSYDVKMKEKGDIPEGYSVSREKKERFSLILESASTNQTSMYLCASSLIGQGNSPLHFGNGTRLTVT.

The chain has TRBV7-9 and TRBJ1-5, with 10 bases fitting TRBD1. J gave up 4 bases and V 0 bases, and 3 bases lay outside the gene matches. The CDR3 loop spans 16 amino acids. The germline CDR1 and CDR2 sequences are SEHNR and FQNEAQ (reference sequence). CDR3 nucleotides: TGTGCCAGCAGCTTAGCGACAGGGGGCACGAATCAGCCCCAGCATTTT. Translated, it gives CASSLATGGTNQPQHF.

The chain has TRBV7-3 and TRBJ1-1; D remains ambiguous. Germline CDR1 is SGHTA and CDR2 is FQGTGA. The CDR3 runs to 14 residues. V lost 4 bases to trimming and J lost 3 bases, with 12 bases between them. In DNA form, the CDR3 reads TGTGCCAGCAGCTCCAGCAGTGGACACACTGAAGCTTTCTTT. The encoded protein is CASSSSSGHTEAFF.

The table lists this clonotype with many counts. The gene calls are TRBV7-8 and TRBJ1-1; D may be TRBD1 (6 bases). Germline V gene data show CDR1 as SGHVS and CDR2 as FQNEAQ. CDR3 length: 16 residues. Trimming left V 2 bases short and J 4 bases short, with 17 bases between. CDR3 residues: CASSLFRGGSGTEAFF. The DNA for the CDR3 is TGTGCCAGCAGCTTATTTAGGGGGGGCTCAGGCACTGAAGCTTTCTTT. Complete variable domain (other parts from reference TRBV7-8 and TRBJ1-1): GAGVSQSPRYKVAKRGQDVALRCDPISGHVSLFWYQQALGQGPEFLTYFQNEAQLDKSGLPSDRFFAERPEGSVSTLKIQRTQQEDSAVYLCASSLFRGGSGTEAFFGQGTRLTVV.

The chain joins TRBV5-1 to TRBJ2-1, with 12 positions matching TRBD2. Trimming cost V 3 bases and J 4 bases; bases outside gene matches: 2. This CDR3 region has 15 residues. Germline V gives CDR1 SGHRS, CDR2 YFSETQ. This CDR3 reads CASSSGTSGYNEQFF. DNA for the CDR3: TGCGCCAGCAGCTCCGGGACTAGCGGGTACAATGAGCAGTTCTTC.

J is TRBJ2-5 and V is TRBV12-3 or TRBV12-4; 10 nucleotides agree with TRBD2. The CDR3 covers 14 residues. V lost 5 bases, J lost 5 bases, and 5 bases stayed unmatched. CDR3 sequence: CASSERGGRETQYF. The CDR3 DNA reads as TGTGCCAGCAGTGAGCGGGGGGGCAGGGAGACCCAGTACTTC.

The chain couples TRBV12-3 or TRBV12-4 to TRBJ2-1, with 14 positions matching TRBD2. This CDR3 is 17 amino acids long. V gave up 4 bases and J gave up 3 bases; unmatched junction bases: 5. The CDR3 DNA reads as TGTGCCAGCAGTTGGGGACTAGCGGGAGAAAACTACAATGAGCAGTTCTTC. Its translation: CASSWGLAGENYNEQFF.

At least ten counts were recorded for this clonotype. The chain recombines TRBV6-6 with TRBJ1-1; D is possibly TRBD1 (5 bases). The CDR3 runs to 14 residues. Germline values: CDR1 MNHNY, CDR2 SVGAGI (reference sequence). The V end was cut by 4 bases, the J end by 6 bases, with 15 bases between. The CDR3 spells CASSFRAGGAEAFF. As DNA, the CDR3 is TGTGCCAGCAGTTTCAGGGCGGGGGGAGCTGAAGCTTTCTTT.

This clonotype showed up just a few times. This chain links TRBV10-3 with TRBJ1-1; 11 bases match TRBD1. The V and J ends lost 6 bases and 0 bases, in that order; junction bases with no gene match: 6. The CDR3 length is 16 residues. The V gene's germline CDR1 is ENHRY and CDR2 SYGVKD. CDR3 protein: CAIRGQGASMNTEAFF. The DNA for the CDR3 is TGTGCCATCAGAGGACAGGGGGCGAGCATGAACACTGAAGCTTTCTTT.

V usage is TRBV4-3 and J usage is TRBJ2-7; TRBD2 agrees at 15 bases. After removal of 4 bases from V and 2 bases from J, the junction contained 3 bases not matched to a gene. CDR1 LGHNA and CDR2 YSLEER come from the germline V gene. This CDR3 region has 16 residues. This CDR3 is CASSRGLAGGTYEQYF. DNA of the CDR3: TGCGCCAGCAGCCGGGGACTAGCGGGGGGCACCTACGAGCAGTACTTC.

The genes are TRBV6-6 and TRBJ1-4; 7 nucleotides line up with TRBD1. With V trimmed by 5 bases and J by 3 bases, 3 bases remained unmatched. This CDR3 has 14 residues. The V gene's germline CDR1 is MNHNY and CDR2 SVGAGI (reference sequence). CDR3 coding DNA: TGTGCCAGCAGTGTCAGGGGGGCTAATGAAAAACTGTTTTTT. Translation: CASSVRGANEKLFF.

This clonotype was counted between two and nine times. This rearrangement joins TRBV7-3 to TRBJ2-1; 8 bases fit TRBD2. Germline V lookup: CDR1 SGHTA, CDR2 FQGTGA. V lost 5 bases, J lost 0 bases, and 6 bases stayed unmatched. The CDR3 sequence is 16 residues long. The CDR3, as DNA: TGTGCCAGCAGCCTACGAAGCGGGAGCTCCTACAATGAGCAGTTCTTC. It codes for CASSLRSGSSYNEQFF.

In its sample, this clonotype was seen many times. The V gene is TRBV20-1, the J gene TRBJ2-1; D might be TRBD1 (6 bases). Deletions cut 0 bases from V and 0 bases from J, with 21 bases between. From germline, CDR1 is DFQATT and CDR2 SNEGSKA (reference sequence). CDR3 length: 19 residues. The CDR3 region has the DNA TGCAGTGCTAGAGATAACGACCTTACAGGGCCAAGCTCCTACAATGAGCAGTTCTTC. It codes for CSARDNDLTGPSSYNEQFF.

This clonotype was seen many times. This rearrangement joins TRBV12-3 or TRBV12-4 to TRBJ1-5; the match to TRBD1 covers 10 bases. Germline trimming cut 4 bases from V and 7 bases from J; bases unmatched to any gene: 4. The length of the CDR3 is 14 residues. CDR3 in amino acids: CASSSRQGAQPQHF. The DNA for the CDR3 is TGTGCCAGCAGTTCTCGACAGGGGGCCCAGCCCCAGCATTTT.

This clonotype was recorded at least ten times. The gene calls are TRBV20-1 and TRBJ1-6; 7 bases match TRBD1. The V gene's germline CDR1 is DFQATT and CDR2 SNEGSKA (reference sequence). V shed 0 bases and J 7 bases; nucleotides not matched to a gene: 6. This CDR3 has 15 residues. The CDR3 loop is CSARDKGQRNSPLHF. CDR3 DNA sequence: TGCAGTGCTAGAGATAAGGGACAGAGAAATTCACCCCTCCACTTT.

This clonotype was seen only a few times. J is TRBJ1-6 and V is TRBV12-3 or TRBV12-4; weak D call: TRBD1 (5 bases). The CDR3 runs to 13 residues. Trimming stripped 3 bases from V and 7 bases from J, with 7 bases between. Here the CDR3 reads CASSFQGNSPLHF. CDR3 DNA sequence: TGTGCCAGCAGTTTCCAGGGAAATTCACCCCTCCACTTT.

The table lists this clonotype with a few counts. The V and J genes are TRBV6-1 and TRBJ1-5; D uncertain. This CDR3 is 15 amino acids long. The germline CDR1 and CDR2 sequences are MNHNS and SASEGT. The ends were cut back, 6 bases at V and 1 base at J, with 13 bases in the middle. CDR3 sequence reads: CASREEGGSNQPQHF. The CDR3 coding sequence is TGTGCCAGCAGAGAGGAGGGCGGCAGCAATCAGCCCCAGCATTTT.

This chain links TRBV5-6 with TRBJ1-1; D remains unclear. Trimming shortened V by 1 base and J by 1 base, and 14 bases separated the two germline ends. The CDR3 sequence is 16 residues long. CDR1 is SGHDT and CDR2 is YYEEEE in the germline V gene. DNA of the CDR3: TGTGCCAGCAGCTTGAGGCGTGAAAGGGCGAACACTGAAGCTTTCTTT. It translates to CASSLRRERANTEAFF.

This clonotype was seen more than once but under ten times. The CDR3 DNA reads TGCAGTGCTAGCGAGGACCATTCCGTGTATACGCAGTATTTT. The encoded protein is CSASEDHSVYTQYF. This chain uses TRBV20-1 with TRBJ2-3; D ambiguous. Trimming shortened V by 3 bases and J by 7 bases, and 17 bases separated the two germline ends. Germline V gene sequence: CDR1 DFQATT, CDR2 SNEGSKA (reference sequence). The CDR3 has 14 residues.

This clonotype was seen a handful of times. V and J are TRBV30 and TRBJ1-6; maybe TRBD1 (5 bases). Looked up from germline, CDR1 is GTSNPN and CDR2 is SVGIG (reference sequence). V lost 7 bases and J lost 6, with 22 bases in between. The CDR3 loop spans 16 amino acids. CDR3 DNA: TGTGCCTTCAGCTGGGGCGCTGCTTGGAGTAATTCACCCCTCCACTTT. It is translated as CAFSWGAAWSNSPLHF.

The V call is TRBV7-2, the J call TRBJ2-1, with TRBD2 as a possible D gene (6 bases). The CDR3 consists of 16 residues. V was shortened by 4 bases and J by 0 bases, with 13 bases between the two germline ends. CDR1 is SGHTA and CDR2 is FQGNSA in the germline V gene. The CDR3 loop reads CASSSRGGDSYNEQFF. Here the CDR3 DNA reads TGTGCCAGCAGCTCCCGTGGAGGGGACTCCTACAATGAGCAGTTCTTC.